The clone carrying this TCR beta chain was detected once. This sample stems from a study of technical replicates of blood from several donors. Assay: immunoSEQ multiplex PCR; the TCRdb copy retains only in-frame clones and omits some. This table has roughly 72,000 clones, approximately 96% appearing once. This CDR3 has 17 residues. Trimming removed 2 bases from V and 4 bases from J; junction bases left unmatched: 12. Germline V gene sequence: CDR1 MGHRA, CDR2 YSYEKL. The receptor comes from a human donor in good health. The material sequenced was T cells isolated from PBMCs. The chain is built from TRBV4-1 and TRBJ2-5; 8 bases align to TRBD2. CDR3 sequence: CASSQRSQREYRETQYF. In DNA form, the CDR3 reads TGCGCCAGCAGCCAACGGAGCCAGCGGGAGTATCGAGAGACCCAGTACTTC.